One sample yielded the 24 T cell receptor beta chains listed below, sequenced in a study of blood T cell repertoires in COVID-19. The repertoire was sequenced with immunoSEQ multiplex PCR; TCRdb's copy has only in-frame clones and lacks some. The sample yields about 480,000 clones, about 87% seen once. The specimen was peripheral blood. These receptors all stem from a woman aged 45-65 years with COVID-19, enrolled during active disease.

The CDR3 sequence: CASSLGAQETQYF. Here the CDR3 DNA reads TGTGCCAGCAGTTTGGGCGCTCAAGAGACCCAGTACTTC. The chain joins TRBV28 to TRBJ2-5; D not resolved. The CDR3 totals 13 residues. V lost 3 bases, J lost 2 bases, and 7 bases lay in between. Germline-derived CDR1 and CDR2 are MDHEN and SYDVKM.

This chain links TRBV6-6 with TRBJ1-6; D not resolved. CDR1 and CDR2 (germline): MNHNY, SVGAGI (reference sequence). The CDR3 runs to 18 residues. V was shortened by 5 bases and J by 10 bases, with 27 bases between the two germline ends. CDR3 residues: CASSRRFVRAGSQSPLHF. The CDR3, as DNA: TGTGCCAGCAGTCGCCGGTTCGTTCGGGCGGGTTCGCAGTCACCCCTCCACTTT.

V gene TRBV6-5 combines with J gene TRBJ1-1, with TRBD1 as a possible D gene (6 bases). The CDR3 sequence is 12 residues long. Germline V gene data show CDR1 as MNHEY and CDR2 as SVGAGI. V was trimmed by 6 bases and J by 7 bases, leaving 12 bases between them. CDR3 in DNA: TGTGCCAGCAGACGAGGACAGCTTGAAGCTTTCTTT. Its protein product is CASRRGQLEAFF.

The J gene is TRBJ2-3, the V gene TRBV9, with 8 bases aligning to TRBD1. CDR1 and CDR2 (germline): SGDLS, YYNGEE. The CDR3 contains 13 residues. V shed 9 bases, J shed 4 bases, and the junction held 7 bases outside the gene matches. The CDR3 sequence: CATGGEGSDTQYF. In DNA, the CDR3 is TGTGCCACAGGGGGCGAGGGCTCAGATACGCAGTATTTT.

Comments on this clone: Other DNA sequences in this sample translate to the same CDR3. The chain joins TRBV20-1 to TRBJ1-2; D is uncertain. The CDR3 contains 9 residues. Germline V lookup: CDR1 DFQATT, CDR2 SNEGSKA (reference sequence). Between the trimmed V and J ends, which lost 5 bases and 4 bases, there was a span of 2 bases. CDR3 amino acids: CSALYGYTF. Here the CDR3 DNA reads TGCAGTGCTCTCTATGGCTACACCTTC.

The chain links TRBV2 to TRBJ1-1; D unclear. Germline V lookup: CDR1 SNHLY, CDR2 FYNNEI. Between the trimmed V and J ends, which lost 2 bases and 11 bases, there was a span of 9 bases. The CDR3 totals 11 residues. The CDR3 coding sequence is TGTGCCAGCAGTGAATCTCCGAGGGCTTTCTTT. Residues: CASSESPRAFF.

V gene TRBV2 combines with J gene TRBJ2-7; 7 positions agree with TRBD1. V was clipped by 8 bases and J by 7 bases; unmatched bases: 11. Germline CDR1 SNHLY, CDR2 FYNNEI. The CDR3 contains 13 residues. The CDR3 here is CASDQTGSGEQYF. For the CDR3, the DNA is TGTGCCAGCGACCAGACAGGGTCGGGAGAGCAGTACTTC.

V gene TRBV18 combines with J gene TRBJ1-6; D is undetermined. CDR1 KGHSH and CDR2 LQKENI come from the germline V gene. Trimming removed 3 bases at V and 10 bases at J, with 13 bases between. This CDR3 has 14 residues. CDR3 amino acids: CASSPEERRSPLHF. Here the CDR3 DNA reads TGTGCCAGCTCACCGGAGGAGAGGCGCTCACCCCTCCACTTT. The full variable domain, in which reference TRBV18 and TRBJ1-6 provide the parts outside the CDR3, is NAGVMQNPRHLVRRRGQEARLRCSPMKGHSHVYWYRQLPEEGLKFMVYLQKENIIDESGMPKERFSAEFPKEGPSILRIQQVVRGDSAAYFCASSPEERRSPLHFGNGTRLTVT.

The rearrangement uses TRBV7-8 and TRBJ1-2; D is possibly TRBD1 (6 bases). The CDR3 is 16 amino acids. V lost 4 bases, J lost 0 bases, and 15 bases lay in between. The germline V gene has CDR1 SGHVS and CDR2 FQNEAQ. The CDR3: CASSYTTGIPNYGYTF. In DNA, the CDR3 is TGTGCCAGCAGCTACACTACAGGGATACCTAACTATGGCTACACCTTC.

The V and J genes are TRBV6-6 and TRBJ1-1; TRBD1 is a possible D gene (5 bases). Between the trimmed V and J ends, which lost 10 bases and 12 bases, there was a span of 15 bases. The germline gives CDR1 MNHNY, CDR2 SVGAGI (reference sequence). The CDR3 is made up of 10 amino acids. The CDR3 bases are TGTGCCACTCTGTCCGGGGGGACTTTCTTT. Its protein is CATLSGGTFF.

This clone was counted once. V and J are TRBV7-6 and TRBJ1-1; possible D gene TRBD1, 6 bases. The germline V gene encodes CDR1 SGHVS and CDR2 FNYEAQ. V was shortened by 5 bases and J by 1 base, with 11 bases between the two germline ends. The CDR3 is 14 residues long. The CDR3 region is CASSPWGQNTEAFF. The DNA of the CDR3 is TGTGCCAGCAGCCCCTGGGGACAGAACACTGAAGCTTTCTTT. The complete variable domain, with remaining parts taken from reference TRBV7-6 and TRBJ1-1, reads GAGVSQSPRYKVTKRGQDVALRCDPISGHVSLYWYRQALGQGPEFLTYFNYEAQQDKSGLPNDRFSAERPEGSISTLTIQRTEQRDSAMYRCASSPWGQNTEAFFGQGTRLTVV.

The gene calls are TRBV18 and TRBJ1-2; D not resolved. With 3 bases removed from V and 7 bases from J, the gap between germline ends came to 21 bases. Germline V gene data show CDR1 as KGHSH and CDR2 as LQKENI. This CDR3 region has 16 residues. The CDR3 coding sequence is TGTGCCAGCTCACCCGCGGCGGGAGGCGGTTTTGGTGGCTACACCTTC. Translated: CASSPAAGGGFGGYTF.

The genes are TRBV11-2 and TRBJ2-7; D not resolved. Looked up from germline, CDR1 is SGHAT and CDR2 is FQNNGV. Trimming shortened V by 1 base and J by 6 bases, and 13 bases separated the two germline ends. CDR3 length equals 14 residues. The chain's CDR3 is CASSLVFGKSEQYF. CDR3 coding DNA: TGTGCCAGCAGCTTAGTGTTCGGTAAGAGCGAGCAGTACTTC.

The V and J genes are TRBV3-1 (or the pseudogene TRBV3-2) and TRBJ2-1; 11 positions agree with TRBD2. Germline-derived CDR1 and CDR2 are LGHDT and YNNKEL (reference sequence). This CDR3 is 15 amino acids long. J gave up 2 bases and V 4 bases, and 1 base lay outside the gene matches. In DNA, the CDR3 is TGTGCCAGCAGCCCACTAGCGGGGGCCTACAATGAGCAGTTCTTC. As protein: CASSPLAGAYNEQFF.

The chain combines TRBV19 with TRBJ1-5; D may be TRBD1 (6 bases). Trimming took 5 bases from V and 1 from J, leaving 12 bases between them. The CDR3 totals 15 residues. CDR1 LNHDA and CDR2 SQIVND come from the germline V gene (reference sequence). CDR3 residues: CASSRSDRSNQPQHF. The CDR3 bases are TGTGCCAGTAGTCGATCAGACAGGAGCAATCAGCCCCAGCATTTT. Combining the CDR3 with reference TRBV19 and TRBJ1-5 gives the whole variable domain DGGITQSPKYLFRKEGQNVTLSCEQNLNHDAMYWYRQDPGQGLRLIYYSQIVNDFQKGDIAEGYSVSREKKESFPLTVTSAQKNPTAFYLCASSRSDRSNQPQHFGDGTRLSIL.

The CDR3 loop reads CATRTVGAFF. CDR3 coding DNA: TGTGCCACTCGGACAGTAGGGGCTTTCTTT. The V and J genes are TRBV24-1 and TRBJ1-1, with D possibly matching TRBD1 (6 bases). V dropped 10 bases and J dropped 11 bases, with 13 bases sitting between them. Germline V gene lookup returns CDR1 KGHDR and CDR2 SFDVKD. The CDR3 has 10 amino acids.

The chain is built from TRBV10-3 and TRBJ2-3; D is ambiguous. Trimming cost V 6 bases and J 2 bases, with 9 bases left between them. CDR1 ENHRY and CDR2 SYGVKD come from the germline V gene. The length of the CDR3 is 13 residues. CDR3 bases: TGTGCCATCAGGAGCCGTCCCACAGATACGCAGTATTTT. Its translation is CAIRSRPTDTQYF.

In its sample, this clone was seen a few times. This rearrangement joins TRBV12-5 to TRBJ1-1; TRBD1 aligns across 7 bases. This CDR3 has 14 residues. In germline, CDR1 is LGHNT, CDR2 FRNRAP. Trimming removed 1 base from V and 3 bases from J; junction bases left unmatched: 2. The CDR3 DNA follows: TGTGCTAGTGGTTTGGCGACAGGGTACACTGAAGCTTTCTTT. Amino acid sequence: CASGLATGYTEAFF.

The CDR3 region has the DNA TGTGCCAGCAGTTTTCTAGCGGGGCCCCCCTACGAGCAGTACTTC. The encoded protein is CASSFLAGPPYEQYF. The rearrangement uses TRBV6-5 and TRBJ2-7; 9 nucleotides agree with TRBD2. The V segment lost 4 bases and the J segment 2 bases; nucleotides outside the gene matches: 6. Germline CDR1 reads MNHEY; CDR2 reads SVGAGI. The CDR3 length is 15 residues.

The J gene is TRBJ2-7, the V gene TRBV18; D perhaps matches TRBD2 (5 bases). Deletions cut 3 bases from V and 5 bases from J, with 11 bases between. The CDR3 loop spans 13 amino acids. Germline V CDR1 and CDR2: KGHSH, LQKENI. The CDR3, as DNA: TGTGCCAGCTCACCCGGAGGCACCGACGAGCAGTACTTC. Its translation is CASSPGGTDEQYF.

This rearrangement joins TRBV9 to TRBJ1-1, with 8 bases aligning to TRBD1. Per germline, CDR1 SGDLS and CDR2 YYNGEE. This CDR3 spans 15 amino acids. V lost 0 bases and J lost 3; bases outside the gene matches: 4. The CDR3 DNA reads TGTGCCAGCAGCGTAGACCAGGGGGCGGACACTGAAGCTTTCTTT. Its protein product is CASSVDQGADTEAFF.

J is TRBJ2-1 and V is TRBV6-6; TRBD2 matches at 13 bases. Per the germline V gene, CDR1 is MNHNY and CDR2 is SVGAGI (reference sequence). The CDR3 length is 14 residues. V lost 4 bases, J lost 10 bases, and 4 bases stayed unmatched. DNA of the CDR3: TGTGCCAGCAGTTTACTAGCGGGGGGGGAGGAGCAGTTCTTC. Its translation is CASSLLAGGEEQFF.

V usage is TRBV14 and J usage is TRBJ2-4, with no clear D. Germline CDR1 is SGHDN and CDR2 is FVKESK. V was clipped by 0 bases and J by 6 bases, with 9 bases between them. The CDR3 runs to 14 residues. The CDR3 region has the DNA TGTGCCAGCAGCCAAGATTACAGCTTAAACATTCAGTACTTC. This gives the protein CASSQDYSLNIQYF.

The chain carries TRBV11-2 and TRBJ2-7; 8 bases align to TRBD1. J was trimmed by 2 bases and V by 5 bases; bases with no gene match: 5. There are 14 residues in the CDR3. CDR1 and CDR2 from the germline V gene are SGHAT and FQNNGV. The CDR3 DNA reads TGTGCCAGCAGCAGAGGGACAGGCACCTACGAGCAGTACTTC. It yields the protein CASSRGTGTYEQYF. The complete variable domain, with remaining parts taken from reference TRBV11-2 and TRBJ2-7, reads EAGVAQSPRYKIIEKRQSVAFWCNPISGHATLYWYQQILGQGPKLLIQFQNNGVVDDSQLPKDRFSAERLKGVDSTLKIQPAKLEDSAVYLCASSRGTGTYEQYFGPGTRLTVT.